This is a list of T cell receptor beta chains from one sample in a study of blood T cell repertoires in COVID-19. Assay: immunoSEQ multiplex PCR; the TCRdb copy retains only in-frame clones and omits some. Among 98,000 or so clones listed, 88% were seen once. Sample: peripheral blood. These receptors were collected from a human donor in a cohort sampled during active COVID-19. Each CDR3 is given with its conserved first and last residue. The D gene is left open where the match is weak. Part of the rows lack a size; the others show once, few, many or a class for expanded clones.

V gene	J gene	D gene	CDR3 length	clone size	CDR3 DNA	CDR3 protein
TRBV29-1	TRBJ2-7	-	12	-	TGCAGCGTTGAAGGACAGTCCTACGAGCAGTACTTC	CSVEGQSYEQYF
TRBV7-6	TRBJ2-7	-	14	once	TGTGCCAGCAGCCCCAGGACAAGTTCCTACGAGCAGTACTTC	CASSPRTSSYEQYF
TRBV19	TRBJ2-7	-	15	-	TGTGCCAGTAGGGTTCCCAAACAGGTTCCCTACGAGCAGTACTTC	CASRVPKQVPYEQYF
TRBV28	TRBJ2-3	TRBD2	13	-	TGTGCCTCCCGGGGTAGCGGGGGCGATACGCAGTATTTT	CASRGSGGDTQYF
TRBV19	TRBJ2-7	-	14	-	TGTGCCAGTAGTATGGGGGGAGCAGCCTACGAGCAGTACTTC	CASSMGGAAYEQYF
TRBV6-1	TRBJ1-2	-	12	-	TGTGCCAGCAGTGAACGGGGTTGGGGCTACACCTTC	CASSERGWGYTF
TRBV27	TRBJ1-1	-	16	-	TGTGCCAGCAGTCCCCCCCCGACAGGCGCGAACACTGAAGCTTTCTTT	CASSPPPTGANTEAFF
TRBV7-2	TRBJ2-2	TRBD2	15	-	TGTGCCGGGGGGGGGAGGGATACACGGAACGGGGAGCTGTTTTTT	CAGGGRDTRNGELFF
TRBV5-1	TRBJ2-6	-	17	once	TGCGCCAGCAGCGAGGGGGAGTACGGGTCTGGGGCCAACGTCCTGACTTTC	CASSEGEYGSGANVLTF
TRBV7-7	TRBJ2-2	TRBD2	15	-	TGTGCTAGCAGCTACGGGGGGGCCCGGACCGGGGAGCTGTTTTTT	CASSYGGARTGELFF
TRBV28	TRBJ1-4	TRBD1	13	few	TGTGCCAGCACCTTGGGACAGGGCGCCAAACTGTTTTTT	CASTLGQGAKLFF
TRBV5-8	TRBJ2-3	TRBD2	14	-	TGTGCCAGCAATGGCGGGAGTGGCACAGATACGCAGTATTTT	CASNGGSGTDTQYF
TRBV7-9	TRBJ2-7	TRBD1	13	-	TGTGCCAGCAGTCGACAGGGTCCCTACGAGCAGTACTTC	CASSRQGPYEQYF
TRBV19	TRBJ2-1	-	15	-	TGTGCCAGTAGTATTTCAGCGGCCCCTCCTGTAGGGCAGTTCTTC	CASSISAAPPVGQFF
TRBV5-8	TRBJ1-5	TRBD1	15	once	TGTGCCAGCAGCCGCGGGACAGGGCAGGGTCAGCCCCAGCATTTT	CASSRGTGQGQPQHF
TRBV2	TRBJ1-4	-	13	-	TGTGCCAGCAGTGAATCCCGGAATGAAAAACTGTTTTTT	CASSESRNEKLFF
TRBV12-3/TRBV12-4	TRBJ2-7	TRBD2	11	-	TGTGTGAGCGGGAACTCCTACGAGCAGTACTTC	CVSGNSYEQYF
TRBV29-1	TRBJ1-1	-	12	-	TGCAGCGCGCGTGGGGCAGGGGCTGAAGCTTTCTTT	CSARGAGAEAFF
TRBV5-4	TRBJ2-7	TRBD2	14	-	TGTGCCAGCAGCACTAGCGGGGGCATATACGAGCAGTACTTC	CASSTSGGIYEQYF
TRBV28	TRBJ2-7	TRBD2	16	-	TGTGCCAGCAGTCCCCTGTACATAGCGGGAGAATACGAGCAGTACTTC	CASSPLYIAGEYEQYF
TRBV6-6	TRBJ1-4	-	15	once	TGTGCCAGCAGCCTCCCCAAACAGGCTCAGGGAGGGCTGTTTTTT	CASSLPKQAQGGLFF
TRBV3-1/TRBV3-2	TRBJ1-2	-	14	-	TGTGCCAGCAGCGGCCGGGCCAGGGACTATGGCTACACCTTC	CASSGRARDYGYTF